Listed below are T cell receptor beta chains from one sample, sequenced in a study of T-cell memory formation after mild COVID-19. TCRdb re-analysed the 5' RACE reads in MiXCR, keeping a single row per CDR3 protein. The sample includes 350,000 or so distinct CDR3 sequences, 20% to 25% seen only once; the top ten take 20% to 25%. Material for sequencing was PBMCs or a T cell subset sorted from them (not recorded which). The receptors come from a man aged 18 to 29 who had mild COVID-19 (a few samples of this study predate the infection). Cell type and time point are not known. CDR3s leave out the opening cysteine and the closing phenylalanine or tryptophan. Fields, in order: V gene, clone size, CDR3 protein. A row's size may be missing; if present it is once, few, many or a size class.

V gene: TRBV18; clone size: .; CDR3 protein: ASSGTAGYT
V gene: TRBV10-2; clone size: .; CDR3 protein: ASSEGHLSSYNEQF
V gene: TRBV7-2; clone size: few; CDR3 protein: ASSSPGQIYNSPLH
V gene: TRBV4-1; clone size: many; CDR3 protein: ASSQEWTSGATDTQY
V gene: TRBV12-3/TRBV12-4; clone size: few; CDR3 protein: ASSFGKGYGYT
V gene: TRBV6-1; clone size: .; CDR3 protein: ASSEGNRERYT
V gene: TRBV20-1; clone size: .; CDR3 protein: SGERANALNTEAF
V gene: TRBV5-1; clone size: .; CDR3 protein: ASSHGTDSGNTIY
V gene: TRBV12-3/TRBV12-4; clone size: .; CDR3 protein: ASSAQQGIGHGYT
V gene: TRBV5-1; clone size: .; CDR3 protein: ASTSPENYGYT
V gene: TRBV6-5; clone size: .; CDR3 protein: ASSLPPDTDTQY
V gene: TRBV3-1; clone size: few; CDR3 protein: ASSQGLHGETQY
V gene: TRBV6-2/TRBV6-3; clone size: few; CDR3 protein: ASTGTVHRELF
V gene: TRBV18; clone size: .; CDR3 protein: ASSGPDGETQY
V gene: TRBV5-1; clone size: .; CDR3 protein: ASSPPGRELF
V gene: TRBV6-5; clone size: few; CDR3 protein: ASSYDGVGGTEAF
V gene: TRBV7-3; clone size: few; CDR3 protein: ASSLRLASTDTQY
V gene: TRBV4-3; clone size: few; CDR3 protein: ASSQGVAGAERF
V gene: TRBV21-1; clone size: few; CDR3 protein: ASSKFGEVTGQDEQF
V gene: TRBV3-2; clone size: many; CDR3 protein: ASSQDFSRFSNQPQH
V gene: TRBV7-7; clone size: .; CDR3 protein: ASSLMSGGLDGELF
V gene: TRBV28; clone size: .; CDR3 protein: ASRRELSTDTQY
V gene: TRBV6-2/TRBV6-3; clone size: .; CDR3 protein: ASRHSGVHNEQF
V gene: TRBV2; clone size: .; CDR3 protein: ASKSTSGVETQY
V gene: TRBV7-9; clone size: few; CDR3 protein: ASRSGLAEETQY
V gene: TRBV7-2; clone size: .; CDR3 protein: ASSLEPGRYTQY
V gene: TRBV20-1; clone size: many; CDR3 protein: SAEGSNQPQH
V gene: TRBV20-1; clone size: few; CDR3 protein: SAISGTAKNIQY
V gene: TRBV5-1; clone size: many; CDR3 protein: ASSLRFPGDTGELF
V gene: TRBV2; clone size: .; CDR3 protein: ASRKKDGGFNQPQH
V gene: TRBV28; clone size: .; CDR3 protein: ASSLTGTGSGNTIY
V gene: TRBV10-1; clone size: few; CDR3 protein: ASSGTFRAETEQF
V gene: TRBV10-3; clone size: .; CDR3 protein: AIRRGMGETQY
V gene: TRBV12-3/TRBV12-4; clone size: few; CDR3 protein: ASRNGGGETQY
V gene: TRBV29-1; clone size: many; CDR3 protein: SVDSGAGETQY
V gene: TRBV24-1; clone size: .; CDR3 protein: ATSDLTVEQF
V gene: TRBV29-1; clone size: .; CDR3 protein: SVETGWELF
V gene: TRBV5-5; clone size: .; CDR3 protein: ASSSNPGQYNEQF
V gene: TRBV5-6; clone size: few; CDR3 protein: ASSRIGGQF
V gene: TRBV7-3; clone size: .; CDR3 protein: ASSLGLAGEEQF
V gene: TRBV2; clone size: .; CDR3 protein: ASSLSGPWYEQY
V gene: TRBV7-9; clone size: few; CDR3 protein: ASSRGTDYGYT
V gene: TRBV28; clone size: .; CDR3 protein: ASSRNRVTEAF
V gene: TRBV7-8; clone size: few; CDR3 protein: ASSFSEGWNEQF
V gene: TRBV12-3/TRBV12-4; clone size: .; CDR3 protein: ASSRLGTRTEAF
V gene: TRBV20-1; clone size: .; CDR3 protein: SADDRDYEQY
V gene: TRBV7-3; clone size: few; CDR3 protein: ASSSGRLNNEQF
V gene: TRBV12-3/TRBV12-4; clone size: .; CDR3 protein: ASSHWTAPLWEKLF
V gene: TRBV4-2; clone size: many; CDR3 protein: ASSLQTGGRTDTQY